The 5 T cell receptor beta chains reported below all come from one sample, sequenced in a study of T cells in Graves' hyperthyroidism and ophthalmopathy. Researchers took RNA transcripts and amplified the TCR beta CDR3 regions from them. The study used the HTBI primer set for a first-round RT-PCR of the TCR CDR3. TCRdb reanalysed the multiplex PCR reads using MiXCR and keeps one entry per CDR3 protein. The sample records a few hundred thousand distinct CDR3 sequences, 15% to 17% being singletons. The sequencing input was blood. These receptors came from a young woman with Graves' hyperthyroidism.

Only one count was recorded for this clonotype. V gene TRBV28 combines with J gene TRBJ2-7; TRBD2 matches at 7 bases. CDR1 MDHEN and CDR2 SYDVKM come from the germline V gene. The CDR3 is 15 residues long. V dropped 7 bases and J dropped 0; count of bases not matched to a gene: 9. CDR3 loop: CASNESGESSYEQYF. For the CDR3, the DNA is TGTGCCAGCAACGAAAGCGGGGAGAGCTCCTACGAGCAGTACTTC.

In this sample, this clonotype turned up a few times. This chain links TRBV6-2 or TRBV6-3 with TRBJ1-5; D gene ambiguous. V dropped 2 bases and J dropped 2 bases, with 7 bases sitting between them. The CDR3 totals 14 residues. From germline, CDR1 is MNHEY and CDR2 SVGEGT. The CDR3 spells CASSYGSRNQPQHF. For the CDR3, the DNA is TGTGCCAGCAGTTACGGGAGTCGCAATCAGCCCCAGCATTTT.

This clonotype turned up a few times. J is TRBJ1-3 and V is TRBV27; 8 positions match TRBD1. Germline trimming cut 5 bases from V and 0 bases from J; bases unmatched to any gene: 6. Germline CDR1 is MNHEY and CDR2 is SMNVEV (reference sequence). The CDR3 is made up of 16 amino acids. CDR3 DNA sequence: TGTGCCAGCAGTCCCACAGGGGGACGCTCTGGAAACACCATATATTTT. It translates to CASSPTGGRSGNTIYF.

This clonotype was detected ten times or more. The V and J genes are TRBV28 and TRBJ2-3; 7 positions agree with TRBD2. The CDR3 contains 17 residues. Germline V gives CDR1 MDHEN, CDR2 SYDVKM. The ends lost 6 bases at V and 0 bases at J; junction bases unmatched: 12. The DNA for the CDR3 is TGTGCCAGCAGCTTTCTCGAAGCGGGGATTAGCACAGATACGCAGTATTTT. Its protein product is CASSFLEAGISTDTQYF.

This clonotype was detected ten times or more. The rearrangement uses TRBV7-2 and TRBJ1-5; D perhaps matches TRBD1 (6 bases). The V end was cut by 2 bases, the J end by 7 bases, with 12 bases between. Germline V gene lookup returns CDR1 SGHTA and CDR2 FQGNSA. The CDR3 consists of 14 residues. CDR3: CASSLNPGDQPQHF. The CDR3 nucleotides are TGTGCCAGCAGCTTAAACCCAGGGGACCAGCCCCAGCATTTT. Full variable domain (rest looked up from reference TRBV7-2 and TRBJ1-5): GAGVSQSPSNKVTEKGKDVELRCDPISGHTALYWYRQSLGQGLEFLIYFQGNSAPDKSGLPSDRFSAERTGGSVSTLTIQRTQQEDSAVYLCASSLNPGDQPQHFGDGTRLSIL.